In its sample, the clone carrying this T cell receptor (beta chain) was seen a few times. Molecular barcoded adaptors covering alpha/delta and beta/gamma chains were used on about 390 ng RNA. Via MiXCR, TCRdb re-called the reads, giving one row per CDR3 protein. The table includes 62,000 or so distinct CDR3 sequences, approximately 13% detected once. Bone marrow was sampled from every patient at the time of active disease. The germline V gene has CDR1 LGHNT and CDR2 FRNRAP. The CDR3 is made up of 18 amino acids. Trimming cost V 1 base and J 1 base, with 17 bases left between them. The data stem from a study of read filtering for tumor transcriptome and immune sequencing. Study context: By R-ISS, stages I, II and III held around 8, 15 and 7 patients. RNA-seq yielded only about 85 to 1273 TCR reads, IR-seq about 4.05 to 11 million.

The V call is TRBV12-5, the J call TRBJ1-5; no clear D gene. Sequencing input: a population of CD138-negative cells sorted from bone marrow. This clonotype was obtained from a donor at least 40 years old with multiple myeloma. Written as DNA, the CDR3 is TGTGCTAGTGGTTTGGCTGTCCCAACAGCTCAAAGCAATCAGCCCCAGCATTTT. Translating gives CASGLAVPTAQSNQPQHF.